This is a list of T cell receptor beta chains from one sample in a study of T cell responses to AZD1222 COVID-19 vaccine. Sequenced by immunoSEQ multiplex PCR; TCRdb stores in-frame clones only, minus some. The sample consists of about 140,000 clones, approximately 93% of them appearing once. Sequencing used peripheral blood, obtained after recovery from COVID-19. The receptor set was obtained from an adult who had recovered from COVID-19. Each CDR3 is given with its conserved first and last residue. Clone size is given for some rows only: seen once, a few or many times, or a class if the clone is expanded.

. | TRBV2 | CASSEKGGPFEQYF
once | TRBV28 | CASGPLGRGVDNEQFF
. | TRBV9 | CASSDPGQTPGTDTQYF
. | TRBV7-9 | CASSLIPGTAEQYF
. | TRBV28 | CAAWGMGKSTDTQYF
. | TRBV5-1 | CASSLGGSGRTDTQYF
. | TRBV5-1 | CASSLEGTQYF
. | TRBV24-1 | CATSDGLANYGYTF
. | TRBV12-3/TRBV12-4 | CASSLEATPLHF
. | TRBV4-1 | CASSPQGGEQYF
. | TRBV6-6 | CASSYRPRGTDTQYF
once | TRBV6-5 | CASRRSPAVYEQYF
. | TRBV9 | CASSVGSGKNSDTQYF
. | TRBV18 | CASSRARSPNEQFF
. | TRBV19 | CASRERGDNYGYTF
. | TRBV30 | CAWSTPRTGLYGYTF
. | TRBV5-4 | CASSSAAAGVGLDEQYF
. | TRBV2 | CATIRGSSYNEQFF
. | TRBV29-1 | CSVIGETQYF
. | TRBV2 | CASRDGTSGYNEQFF
. | TRBV12-3/TRBV12-4 | CASSNQGQGYTF
. | TRBV18 | CASSPRQLTLSTDTQYF
. | TRBV6-5 | CASSAGYRDSPLHF